Listed here are 31 T cell receptor beta chains from one sample, sequenced in a study of PD-1 blockade in classical Hodgkin lymphoma. Sequenced by immunoSEQ multiplex PCR; TCRdb stores in-frame clones only, minus some. The sample shows more than 30,000 clones, about 88% of them seen only once. Time point reported: newly diagnosed, previously untreated cHL patient sample. The CD4+ T cells used were purified from thawed PBMCs through magnetic negative selection. Sequencing was performed on CD4+ T cells from blood. Every receptor here comes from a human donor with classical Hodgkin lymphoma.

The CDR3, as DNA: TGTGCCAGCAGTGGTATGGTCAGTTACACTGAAGCTTTCTTT. Its protein product is CASSGMVSYTEAFF. The V gene is TRBV2, the J gene TRBJ1-1; unclear D gene. Germline loops: CDR1 SNHLY, CDR2 FYNNEI. This CDR3 comprises 14 residues. Trimming cost V 4 bases and J 3 bases, with 12 bases left between them.

This chain links TRBV10-3 with TRBJ2-7; possible D gene TRBD1, 6 bases. V shed 2 bases and J shed 6 bases, with 14 bases lying between them. The CDR3 covers 14 residues. CDR1 and CDR2 from the germline V gene are ENHRY and SYGVKD. The CDR3 DNA follows: TGTGCCATCAGTGAGGGGGCAGGGGTGGGCGAGCAGTACGTC. Encoded protein: CAISEGAGVGEQYV.

The chain is built from TRBV2 and TRBJ1-6, with TRBD1 as a possible D gene (5 bases). CDR3 size: 12 residues. Trimming left V 11 bases short and J 8 bases short, with 13 bases between. Germline values: CDR1 SNHLY, CDR2 FYNNEI. The CDR3 DNA reads TGTGCCGGAGGGTTGGGGGATTCACCCCTCCACTTT. Translation: CAGGLGDSPLHF.

The V and J genes are TRBV12-5 and TRBJ2-5, with D tentatively TRBD1 (6 bases). The CDR3 length is 14 residues. Per germline, CDR1 LGHNT and CDR2 FRNRAP. With 6 bases removed from V and 3 bases from J, the gap between germline ends came to 14 bases. CDR3 nucleotide sequence: TGTGCTAGTGGGACAGGTAGACCTAAAGAGACCCAGTACTTC. Its protein product is CASGTGRPKETQYF. Together with reference TRBV12-5 and TRBJ2-5, the CDR3 gives the full variable domain: DARVTQTPRHKVTEMGQEVTMRCQPILGHNTVFWYRQTMMQGLELLAYFRNRAPLDDSGMPKDRFSAEMPDATLATLKIQPSEPRDSAVYFCASGTGRPKETQYFGPGTRLLVL.

The chain recombines TRBV9 with TRBJ2-7; D is perhaps TRBD2 (6 bases). CDR1 is SGDLS and CDR2 is YYNGEE in the germline V gene. Trimming removed 0 bases from V and 6 bases from J, with 19 bases in between. The CDR3 is 16 residues long. The CDR3 DNA reads as TGTGCCAGCAGCGTAGACAATAGTGGGCTGGGGGGCGAGCAGTACTTC. Protein sequence: CASSVDNSGLGGEQYF.

The V gene is TRBV6-6, the J gene TRBJ2-3, with D perhaps matching TRBD2 (5 bases). CDR3 size: 15 residues. V lost 6 bases to trimming and J lost 4 bases, with 17 bases between them. CDR1 and CDR2 from the germline V gene are MNHNY and SVGAGI (reference sequence). CDR3 region: CASRPDRYGADTQYF. CDR3 in DNA: TGTGCCAGCAGACCTGACCGCTACGGGGCAGATACGCAGTATTTT.

This clone was counted once. The V and J genes are TRBV7-9 and TRBJ1-5, with D unresolved. The CDR3 contains 12 residues. The V and J ends lost 2 bases and 9 bases respectively, with 8 bases between them. Germline V gene sequence: CDR1 SEHNR, CDR2 FQNEAQ (reference sequence). Here the CDR3 DNA reads TGTGCCAGCAGCTTACCGGGGTTGCCCCAGCATTTT. Encoded protein: CASSLPGLPQHF.

This clone was picked up one time. The rearrangement joins TRBV19 to TRBJ1-1; 9 bases are shared with TRBD1. V was pared by 9 bases and J by 4 bases, with 6 bases of the junction left unmatched. CDR1 and CDR2 from the germline V gene are LNHDA and SQIVND (reference sequence). This CDR3 is built from 13 residues. The CDR3 protein is CASGQGWGTEAFF. The CDR3, as DNA: TGTGCCAGCGGACAGGGGTGGGGCACTGAAGCTTTCTTT.

The chain is built from TRBV10-1 and TRBJ2-2; 10 bases fit TRBD2. The V gene's germline CDR1 is WNHNN and CDR2 SYGVQD (reference sequence). V was pared by 0 bases and J by 6 bases, with 7 bases of the junction left unmatched. The CDR3 has 17 residues. CDR3 nucleotides: TGCGCCAGCAGTGAGTCTGGTCTAGCGGGAGCCGCCGGGGAGCTGTTTTTT. This codes for CASSESGLAGAAGELFF.

The chain is built from TRBV28 and TRBJ1-2; 7 bases are shared with TRBD1. The CDR3 spans 16 residues. Germline V gene sequence: CDR1 MDHEN, CDR2 SYDVKM. Trimming removed 6 bases from V and 2 bases from J; junction bases left unmatched: 12. CDR3 DNA: TGTGCCAGCAGGGGGTCCGAGGGGGCGTGGAACTATGGCTACACCTTC. Its translation is CASRGSEGAWNYGYTF.

The chain recombines TRBV5-1 with TRBJ2-7; D is uncertain. The CDR3 has 13 residues. Trimming took 0 bases from V and 2 from J, leaving 6 bases between them. Germline V gene data show CDR1 as SGHRS and CDR2 as YFSETQ. The CDR3 sequence is CASSLGFTYEQYF. CDR3 DNA: TGCGCCAGCAGCTTGGGTTTTACCTACGAGCAGTACTTC.

The rearrangement links TRBV29-1 to TRBJ2-5; TRBD2 aligns across 9 bases. The CDR3 sequence is 14 residues long. The J segment lost 3 bases and the V segment lost 1 base, leaving 3 bases of the junction unmatched. Germline V gene lookup returns CDR1 SQVTM and CDR2 ANQGSEA. The CDR3 loop reads CSVEGRLAEETQYF. CDR3 sequence (DNA): TGCAGCGTTGAAGGGAGACTAGCGGAAGAGACCCAGTACTTC.

In its sample, this clone was seen a few times. The chain employs TRBV18 and TRBJ2-7; 8 bases are shared with TRBD2. Germline loops: CDR1 KGHSH, CDR2 LQKENI. Germline trimming cut 0 bases from V and 3 bases from J; bases unmatched to any gene: 7. CDR3 size: 16 residues. CDR3 protein: CASSPPGGRRDYEQYF. CDR3 bases: TGTGCCAGCTCACCACCGGGCGGGAGGAGGGACTACGAGCAGTACTTC. Complete variable domain (other parts from reference TRBV18 and TRBJ2-7): NAGVMQNPRHLVRRRGQEARLRCSPMKGHSHVYWYRQLPEEGLKFMVYLQKENIIDESGMPKERFSAEFPKEGPSILRIQQVVRGDSAAYFCASSPPGGRRDYEQYFGPGTRLTVT.

The chain employs TRBV28 and TRBJ1-1; no clear D. CDR1 and CDR2 from the germline V gene are MDHEN and SYDVKM. Trimming left V 5 bases short and J 1 base short, with 2 bases between. The CDR3 spans 11 residues. The CDR3 spells CASSKNTEAFF. In DNA form, the CDR3 reads TGTGCCAGCAGTAAGAACACTGAAGCTTTCTTT.

The chain couples TRBV29-1 to TRBJ2-4; the match to TRBD2 covers 7 bases. V trimming: 2 bases; J trimming: 8 bases; junction bases outside the gene matches: 6. CDR3 size: 13 residues. The V gene's germline CDR1 is SQVTM and CDR2 ANQGSEA. Here the CDR3 reads CSVERRGSDIQYF. CDR3 bases: TGCAGCGTTGAACGGCGGGGGTCGGACATTCAGTACTTC.

This chain links TRBV6-1 with TRBJ1-2; D gene uncertain. Germline V CDR1 and CDR2: MNHNS, SASEGT. This CDR3 is 15 amino acids long. Trimming took 0 bases from V and 2 from J, leaving 10 bases between them. CDR3 DNA sequence: TGTGCCAGCAGTGAAGCGGAGGACGGGAACTATGGCTACACCTTC. Encoded protein: CASSEAEDGNYGYTF.

This chain uses TRBV29-1 with TRBJ2-3, with D uncertain. This CDR3 region has 14 residues. From germline, CDR1 is SQVTM and CDR2 ANQGSEA. V was pared by 1 base and J by 3 bases, with 11 bases between. The chain's CDR3 is CSVEGGMGTDTQYF. CDR3 bases: TGCAGCGTTGAAGGTGGGATGGGTACAGATACGCAGTATTTT.

This sequence joins TRBV7-8 and TRBJ1-4; D might be TRBD1 (6 bases). The CDR3 is made up of 15 amino acids. Per germline, CDR1 SGHVS and CDR2 FQNEAQ. The V and J ends lost 0 bases and 8 bases respectively, with 13 bases between them. This CDR3 is CASSLASGAGEKLFF. The CDR3 nucleotides are TGTGCCAGCAGCTTAGCATCGGGGGCTGGGGAAAAACTGTTTTTT.

The chain combines TRBV27 with TRBJ2-7, with unresolved D. The CDR3 is 14 residues long. The ends were cut back, 5 bases at V and 5 bases at J, with 16 bases in the middle. Germline lookup yields CDR1 MNHEY and CDR2 SMNVEV (reference sequence). The DNA of the CDR3 is TGTGCCAGCAGTCCCCCGAGAATCCCTCACGAGCAGTACTTC. Translation gives CASSPPRIPHEQYF.

The J gene is TRBJ1-5, the V gene TRBV7-6; D call uncertain. V was trimmed by 1 base and J by 6 bases, leaving 7 bases between them. The CDR3 is 13 amino acids. Germline CDR1 reads SGHVS; CDR2 reads FNYEAQ. As DNA, the CDR3 is TGTGCCAGCAGCTTAGAGAGCGGTCAGCCCCAGCATTTT. Protein sequence: CASSLESGQPQHF.

The rearrangement uses TRBV5-4 and TRBJ2-5, with TRBD1 as a possible D gene (6 bases). Germline assignment: CDR1 SGHNT and CDR2 YYREEE (reference sequence). V dropped 4 bases and J dropped 9 bases, with 25 bases sitting between them. CDR3 length equals 16 residues. DNA of the CDR3: TGTGCCAGCAGCCTGGACGTGCCAGGGGCCGGGTCGGCCCAGTACTTC. It translates to CASSLDVPGAGSAQYF.

The chain joins TRBV4-1 to TRBJ2-3; 9 bases agree with TRBD2. J gave up 3 bases and V 2 bases, and 12 bases lay outside the gene matches. The CDR3 runs 18 residues. Looked up from germline, CDR1 is MGHRA and CDR2 is YSYEKL. For the CDR3, the DNA is TGCGCCAGCAGCCAACGGTCCGGGAGCGGGAGGAGGACAGATACGCAGTATTTT. This gives the protein CASSQRSGSGRRTDTQYF.

CDR3 sequence: CASSWDRGYEQYV. The CDR3 coding sequence is TGCGCCAGCAGCTGGGACAGGGGGTACGAGCAGTACGTC. The V call is TRBV5-1, the J call TRBJ2-7, with 11 bases lining up with TRBD1. The CDR3 length is 13 residues. Looked up from germline, CDR1 is SGHRS and CDR2 is YFSETQ. The trim removed 3 bases at V and 4 bases at J, leaving 0 bases unmatched.

This clone was recorded a few times. The chain joins TRBV2 to TRBJ2-7; maybe TRBD2 (6 bases). Trimming took 2 bases from V and 7 from J, leaving 12 bases between them. The germline CDR1 and CDR2 sequences are SNHLY and FYNNEI. CDR3 length: 13 residues. The CDR3 DNA reads as TGTGCCAGCAGTGAATCGGGGGTAGGGGAGCAGTACGTC. The encoded protein is CASSESGVGEQYV.

The rearrangement uses TRBV11-3 and TRBJ2-5, with D maybe TRBD2 (6 bases). The germline V gene has CDR1 SGHNT and CDR2 YENEEA. This CDR3 region has 14 residues. V was shortened by 5 bases and J by 1 base, with 11 bases between the two germline ends. The CDR3 is CASSPMTSQETQYF. The CDR3 DNA is TGTGCCAGCAGCCCCATGACTAGCCAAGAGACCCAGTACTTC.

This rearrangement joins TRBV5-1 to TRBJ1-1; no clear D gene. V was cut by 1 base and J by 0 bases, with 13 bases left in between. Germline V lookup: CDR1 SGHRS, CDR2 YFSETQ. This CDR3 has 16 amino acids. The CDR3, as DNA: TGCGCCAGCAGCTTGATGGGAGGAACGATGAACACTGAAGCTTTCTTT. Translated: CASSLMGGTMNTEAFF.

CDR3 loop: CASSLELAGMNTGELFF. Here the CDR3 DNA reads TGTGCCAGCAGCTTGGAATTAGCGGGAATGAACACCGGGGAGCTGTTTTTT. The genes are TRBV5-5 and TRBJ2-2, with TRBD2 identical over 8 bases. CDR1 and CDR2 (germline): SGHKS, YYEKEE (reference sequence). The CDR3 is 17 residues long. J gave up 1 base and V 0 bases, and 5 bases lay outside the gene matches.

The V call is TRBV28, the J call TRBJ1-4, with 9 bases aligning to TRBD1. Germline V gene data show CDR1 as MDHEN and CDR2 as SYDVKM. This CDR3 region has 14 residues. Unmatched junction bases numbered 8, after V lost 7 bases and J lost 8 bases. The CDR3: CASTETGGGEKLFF. DNA of the CDR3: TGTGCCAGCACCGAGACAGGGGGGGGAGAAAAACTGTTTTTT.

Only one count was recorded for this clone. The CDR3 DNA sequence: TGTGCCAGTAACAGGGGACAGGGGAATGAAAAACTGTTTTTT. Its translation is CASNRGQGNEKLFF. The chain has TRBV19 and TRBJ1-4; 10 bases align to TRBD1. V was clipped by 7 bases and J by 5 bases; unmatched bases: 4. This CDR3 is built from 14 residues. Germline loops: CDR1 LNHDA, CDR2 SQIVND (reference sequence). Variable domain in full (rest from reference TRBV19 and TRBJ1-4): DGGITQSPKYLFRKEGQNVTLSCEQNLNHDAMYWYRQDPGQGLRLIYYSQIVNDFQKGDIAEGYSVSREKKESFPLTVTSAQKNPTAFYLCASNRGQGNEKLFFGSGTQLSVL.

This clone was found a few times. The chain uses TRBV28 and TRBJ2-3; D gene uncertain. This CDR3 has 13 residues. Deletions cut 4 bases from V and 2 bases from J, with 7 bases between. Germline-derived CDR1 and CDR2 are MDHEN and SYDVKM. CDR3 protein: CASSWANTDTQYF. For the CDR3, the DNA is TGTGCCAGCAGTTGGGCTAACACAGATACGCAGTATTTT.

This clone was observed a single time. The V gene is TRBV11-2, the J gene TRBJ1-1, with 9 bases fitting TRBD1. Germline CDR1 and CDR2: SGHAT and FQNNGV. The CDR3 spans 15 residues. Germline trimming cut 4 bases from V and 4 bases from J; bases unmatched to any gene: 7. CDR3 residues: CASSYTGGHRTEAFF. The CDR3 DNA reads TGTGCCAGCAGCTACACAGGGGGCCATCGCACTGAAGCTTTCTTT.